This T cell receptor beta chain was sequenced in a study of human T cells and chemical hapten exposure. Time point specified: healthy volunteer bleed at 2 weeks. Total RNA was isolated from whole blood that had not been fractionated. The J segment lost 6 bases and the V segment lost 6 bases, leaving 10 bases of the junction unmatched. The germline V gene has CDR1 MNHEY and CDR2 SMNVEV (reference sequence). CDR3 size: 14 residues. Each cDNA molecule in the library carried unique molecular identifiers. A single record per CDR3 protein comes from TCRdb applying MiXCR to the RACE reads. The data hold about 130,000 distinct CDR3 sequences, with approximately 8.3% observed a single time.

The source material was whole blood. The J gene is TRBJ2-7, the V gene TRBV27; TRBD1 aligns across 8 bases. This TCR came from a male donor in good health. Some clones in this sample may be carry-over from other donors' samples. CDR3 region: CASSRGQGPVEQYF. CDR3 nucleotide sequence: TGTGCCAGCAGCCGAGGACAGGGTCCGGTCGAGCAGTACTTC.